The 10 T cell receptor beta chains below come from one sample, sequenced in a study of T cells and copy number aberrations in small-cell lung cancer. Only in-frame clones appear in the TCRdb table, and some are missing; sequencing was by immunoSEQ multiplex PCR. This sample yields about 3,000 clones, of which over 75% are seen a single time; around 4.1% belongs to the top ten. Sequencing input: normal tissue next to the tumor. The receptors shown here come from a man aged 50 to 60 with small cell lung cancer.

The genes are TRBV30 and TRBJ1-3; 7 bases line up with TRBD1. Germline-derived CDR1 and CDR2 are GTSNPN and SVGIG (reference sequence). The CDR3 consists of 14 residues. The V and J ends lost 1 base and 1 base, in that order; junction bases with no gene match: 1. The CDR3: CAWSATGSGNTIYF. The CDR3 DNA sequence: TGTGCCTGGAGTGCGACAGGGTCTGGAAACACCATATATTTT.

V gene TRBV25-1 combines with J gene TRBJ1-5; TRBD1 matches 9 bases. The CDR3 spans 14 residues. Germline V gene lookup returns CDR1 MGHDK and CDR2 SYGVNS. V shed 4 bases and J 6 bases; nucleotides not matched to a gene: 4. The CDR3 nucleotides read TGTGCCAGCAGTGCAACAGGGGGCTCTCAGCCCCAGCATTTT. Its protein product is CASSATGGSQPQHF.

This CDR3 reads CASSSAGDTQYF. CDR3 DNA: TGTGCCAGCAGTTCCGCAGGGGATACGCAGTATTTT. The chain combines TRBV27 with TRBJ2-3; TRBD1 is a possible D gene (5 bases). Germline CDR1 MNHEY, CDR2 SMNVEV (reference sequence). Trimming cost V 4 bases and J 6 bases, with 8 bases left between them. The CDR3 covers 12 residues.

This clone showed up just once. CDR3 DNA sequence: TGCGCCAGCAGCCAAGACCCCAGCGGGGGTGCAACAGATACGCAGTATTTT. It encodes CASSQDPSGGATDTQYF. The V and J genes are TRBV4-3 and TRBJ2-3; the match to TRBD2 covers 8 bases. The CDR3 is 17 amino acids. Germline CDR1 LGHNA, CDR2 YSLEER. After removal of 0 bases from V and 3 bases from J, the junction contained 8 bases not matched to a gene.

V and J are TRBV19 and TRBJ2-3; D is possibly TRBD1 (6 bases). Trimming left V 3 bases short and J 5 bases short, with 15 bases between. This CDR3 has 15 residues. The germline CDR1 and CDR2 sequences are LNHDA and SQIVND (reference sequence). The CDR3 DNA sequence: TGTGCCAGTAGTATTGATGGGGGCGTAGGAGATACGCAGTATTTT. Protein product: CASSIDGGVGDTQYF.

The J gene is TRBJ2-7, the V gene TRBV5-6, with D possibly TRBD2 on 6 matching bases. The CDR3 sequence is 13 residues long. Between the trimmed V and J ends, which lost 1 base and 3 bases, there was a span of 8 bases. Germline lookup yields CDR1 SGHDT and CDR2 YYEEEE. In nucleotides, the CDR3 is TGTGCCAGCAGCTTGTTCGGGGGCTACGAGCAGTACTTC. Protein: CASSLFGGYEQYF.

The chain links TRBV6-5 to TRBJ1-6; unclear D gene. Germline CDR1 and CDR2: MNHEY and SVGAGI. The CDR3 totals 14 residues. Between the trimmed V and J ends, which lost 10 bases and 7 bases, there was a span of 17 bases. The CDR3 region has the DNA TGTGCCACCCGTCCGGAGGAGAAGAATTCACCCCTCCACTTT. This gives the protein CATRPEEKNSPLHF.

The gene calls are TRBV11-3 and TRBJ1-3; maybe TRBD1 (5 bases). Germline CDR1 reads SGHNT; CDR2 reads YENEEA. The CDR3 totals 16 residues. V was pared by 7 bases and J by 1 base, with 17 bases between. CDR3 coding DNA: TGTGCCAGCACCTACAGCAGGGAATATTCTGGAAACACCATATATTTT. Its translation: CASTYSREYSGNTIYF. The variable domain in full, with the rest retrieved from reference TRBV11-3 and TRBJ1-3, is EAGVVQSPRYKIIEKKQPVAFWCNPISGHNTLYWYLQNLGQGPELLIRYENEEAVDDSQLPKDRFSAERLKGVDSTLKIQPAELGDSAVYLCASTYSREYSGNTIYFGEGSWLTVV.

This clone was picked up a small number of times. The CDR3 DNA is TGCGCCAGCAGCTTGGTCGGGGGCCCTTCCTACGAGCAGTACTTC. This sequence encodes CASSLVGGPSYEQYF. The rearrangement links TRBV5-1 to TRBJ2-7, with D perhaps being TRBD1 or TRBD2 (6 bases each). The germline V gene encodes CDR1 SGHRS and CDR2 YFSETQ. V was cut by 0 bases and J by 1 base, with 11 bases left in between. There are 15 residues in the CDR3.

This chain uses TRBV4-2 with TRBJ1-5; 7 positions match TRBD1. V was pared by 3 bases and J by 4 bases, with 6 bases of the junction left unmatched. The CDR3 runs to 15 residues. Germline V gene lookup returns CDR1 LGHNA and CDR2 YNFKEQ. The CDR3, as DNA: TGTGCCAGCAGCCAGTCAGGGGGGTCAAATCAGCCCCAGCATTTT. Its protein is CASSQSGGSNQPQHF.